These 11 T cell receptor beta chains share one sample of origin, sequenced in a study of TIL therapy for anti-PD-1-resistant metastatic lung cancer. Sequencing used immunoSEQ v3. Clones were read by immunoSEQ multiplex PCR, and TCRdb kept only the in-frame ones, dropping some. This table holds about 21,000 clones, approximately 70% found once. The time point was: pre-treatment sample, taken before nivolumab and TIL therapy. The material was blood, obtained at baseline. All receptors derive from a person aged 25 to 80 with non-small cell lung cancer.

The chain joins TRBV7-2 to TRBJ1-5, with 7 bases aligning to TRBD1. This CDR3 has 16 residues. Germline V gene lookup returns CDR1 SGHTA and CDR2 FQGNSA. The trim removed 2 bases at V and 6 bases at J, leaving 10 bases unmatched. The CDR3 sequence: CASSLRGDRGGQPQHF. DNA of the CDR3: TGTGCCAGCAGCTTACGCGGGGACAGAGGGGGTCAGCCCCAGCATTTT.

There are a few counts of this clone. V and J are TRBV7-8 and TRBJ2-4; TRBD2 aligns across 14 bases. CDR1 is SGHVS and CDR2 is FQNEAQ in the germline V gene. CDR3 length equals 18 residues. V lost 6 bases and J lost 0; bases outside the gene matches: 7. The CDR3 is CASSSTSGGALAKNIQYF. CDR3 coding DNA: TGTGCCAGCAGTTCGACTAGCGGGGGGGCACTAGCCAAAAACATTCAGTACTTC.

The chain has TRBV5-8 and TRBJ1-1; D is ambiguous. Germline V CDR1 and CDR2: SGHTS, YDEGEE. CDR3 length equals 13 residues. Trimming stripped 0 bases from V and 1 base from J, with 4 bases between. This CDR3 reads CASSLAGNTEAFF. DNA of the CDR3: TGTGCCAGCAGCTTGGCAGGGAACACTGAAGCTTTCTTT.

The CDR3 nucleotides read TGCGCCAGCAGCTTTAGTAGCAGGACCCTTGGAAATTCACCCCTCCACTTT. This codes for CASSFSSRTLGNSPLHF. The chain carries TRBV5-1 and TRBJ1-6; D is undetermined. Germline loops: CDR1 SGHRS, CDR2 YFSETQ. Trimming pared 2 bases from V and 7 bases from J, leaving 19 bases between. The CDR3 totals 17 residues. Drawing the rest from reference TRBV5-1 and TRBJ1-6, the complete variable domain is KAGVTQTPRYLIKTRGQQVTLSCSPISGHRSVSWYQQTPGQGLQFLFEYFSETQRNKGNFPGRFSGRQFSNSRSEMNVSTLELGDSALYLCASSFSSRTLGNSPLHFGNGTRLTVT.

CDR3 nucleotide sequence: TGTGCCAGCAGCTTAGGAGCCGGGACAGACAAAAACATTCAGTACTTC. Protein product: CASSLGAGTDKNIQYF. This chain uses TRBV7-9 with TRBJ2-4; 7 nucleotides line up with TRBD1. The CDR3 is 16 amino acids. Germline CDR1 SEHNR, CDR2 FQNEAQ (reference sequence). The trim removed 1 base at V and 3 bases at J, leaving 6 bases unmatched.

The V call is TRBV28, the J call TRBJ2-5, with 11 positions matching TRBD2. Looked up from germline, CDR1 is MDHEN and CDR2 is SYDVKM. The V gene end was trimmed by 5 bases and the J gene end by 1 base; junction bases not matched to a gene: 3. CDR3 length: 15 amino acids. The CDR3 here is CASSRGTSGQETQYF. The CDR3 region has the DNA TGTGCCAGCAGTCGCGGGACTAGCGGCCAAGAGACCCAGTACTTC.

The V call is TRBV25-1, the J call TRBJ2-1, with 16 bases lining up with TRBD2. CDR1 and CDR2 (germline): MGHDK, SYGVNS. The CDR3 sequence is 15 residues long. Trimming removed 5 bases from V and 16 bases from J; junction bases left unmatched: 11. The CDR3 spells CASSNTGTSGRARFF. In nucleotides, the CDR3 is TGTGCCAGCAGTAACACCGGGACTAGCGGGAGGGCCCGCTTCTTC.

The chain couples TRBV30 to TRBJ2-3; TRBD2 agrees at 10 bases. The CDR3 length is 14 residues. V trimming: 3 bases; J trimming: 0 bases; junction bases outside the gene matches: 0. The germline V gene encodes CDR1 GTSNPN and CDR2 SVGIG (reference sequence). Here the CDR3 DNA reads TGTGCCTGGAGGACTAGCGGGAGCACAGATACGCAGTATTTT. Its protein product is CAWRTSGSTDTQYF.

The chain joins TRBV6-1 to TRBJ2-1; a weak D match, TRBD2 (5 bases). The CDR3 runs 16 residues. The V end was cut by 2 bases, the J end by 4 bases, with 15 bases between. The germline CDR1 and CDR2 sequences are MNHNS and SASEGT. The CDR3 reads CASSEWPSGSYNEQFF. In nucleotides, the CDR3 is TGTGCCAGCAGTGAATGGCCCAGCGGAAGTTACAATGAGCAGTTCTTC.

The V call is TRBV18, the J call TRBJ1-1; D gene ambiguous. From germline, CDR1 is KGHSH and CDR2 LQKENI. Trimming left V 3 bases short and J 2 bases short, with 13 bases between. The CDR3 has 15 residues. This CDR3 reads CASSPGVGLNTEAFF. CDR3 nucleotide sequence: TGTGCCAGCTCACCCGGGGTGGGGTTAAACACTGAAGCTTTCTTT.

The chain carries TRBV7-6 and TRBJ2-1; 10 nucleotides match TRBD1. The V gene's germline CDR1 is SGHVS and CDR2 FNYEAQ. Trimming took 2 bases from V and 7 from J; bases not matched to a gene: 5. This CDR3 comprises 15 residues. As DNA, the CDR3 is TGTGCCAGCAGCTTACGTGGGACAGGGGAGAATGAGCAGTTCTTC. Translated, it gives CASSLRGTGENEQFF.